This T cell receptor beta chain was captured in a study of blood T cell repertoires in COVID-19. Study-level background: The United States, Italy and Spain were the sources of the acute and convalescent COVID-19 samples. T cells, B-cell-depleted T cells, or PBMCs supplied cDNA or gDNA.

Germline V gene sequence: CDR1 MNHNS, CDR2 SASEGT. The CDR3 length is 16 residues. V dropped 2 bases and J dropped 3; count of bases not matched to a gene: 6. Original data processing: Quantification of nucleated cells was approximated via reference gene primer amplification. Data came from immunoSEQ multiplex PCR; TCRdb stores just in-frame clones and leaves some out. That table is the source of V, J and clone size, and D and trimming were worked out from the DNA. The sample lists around 310,000 clones, over 75% occurring once. Seattle cases were enrolled at active infection and followed longitudinally.

The sequencing sample was made of peripheral blood. The chain couples TRBV6-1 to TRBJ2-1, with 8 bases identical to TRBD1. The origin of this receptor is a woman between 25 and 40 years old with COVID-19, enrolled during active disease. CDR3 protein: CASSEHPGQGYNEQFF. CDR3 DNA: TGTGCCAGCAGTGAACACCCCGGACAGGGCTACAATGAGCAGTTCTTC.